This T cell receptor (beta chain) appears in the sequencing data of a study of blood T cell repertoires in COVID-19. Assay used: immunoSEQ multiplex PCR; TCRdb lists only in-frame clones, some missing. The data contain 100,000 to 120,000 clones, approximately 82% of them singletons. CDR3 length equals 14 residues. Germline CDR1 reads SGHDT; CDR2 reads YYEEEE. Germline trimming cut 2 bases from V and 7 bases from J; bases unmatched to any gene: 6. The sample taken for sequencing was peripheral blood. The rearrangement joins TRBV5-6 to TRBJ1-2; the match to TRBD1 covers 9 bases. The origin of this receptor is a woman of 80 years or more with acute or convalescent COVID-19. The CDR3 bases are TGTGCCAGCAGCTTTCAAACAGGGGGCAGTGGCTACACCTTC. Encoded protein: CASSFQTGGSGYTF.